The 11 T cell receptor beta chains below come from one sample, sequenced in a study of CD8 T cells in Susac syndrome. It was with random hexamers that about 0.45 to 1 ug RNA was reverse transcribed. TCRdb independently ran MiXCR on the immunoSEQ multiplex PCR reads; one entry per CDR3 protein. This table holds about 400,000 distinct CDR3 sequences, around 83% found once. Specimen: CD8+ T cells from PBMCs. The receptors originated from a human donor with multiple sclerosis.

CDR3 coding DNA: TGTGCCAGCAGTGCTTTGGGGGGGGATTACAACGAGCAGTACTTC. The encoded protein is CASSALGGDYNEQYF. The chain recombines TRBV6-1 with TRBJ2-7; TRBD2 matches 7 bases. The CDR3 contains 15 residues. Germline V gene sequence: CDR1 MNHNS, CDR2 SASEGT. The V segment lost 4 bases and the J segment 5 bases; nucleotides outside the gene matches: 11.

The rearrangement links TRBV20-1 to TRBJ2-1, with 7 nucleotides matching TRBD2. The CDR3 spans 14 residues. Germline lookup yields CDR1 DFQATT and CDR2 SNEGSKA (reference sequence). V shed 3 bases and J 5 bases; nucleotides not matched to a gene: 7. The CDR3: CSASKTSVHNEQFF. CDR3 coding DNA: TGCAGTGCTAGTAAAACTAGCGTTCACAATGAGCAGTTCTTC.

Here the CDR3 reads CASSPGVRAVSYNEQFF. The CDR3 coding sequence is TGTGCCAGCAGCCCGGGGGTGAGAGCGGTCTCCTACAATGAGCAGTTCTTC. This chain connects TRBV13 to TRBJ2-1; possible D gene TRBD2, 6 bases. V was clipped by 5 bases and J by 0 bases, with 17 bases between them. Germline CDR1 PRHDT, CDR2 FYEKMQ (reference sequence). The CDR3 has 17 amino acids.

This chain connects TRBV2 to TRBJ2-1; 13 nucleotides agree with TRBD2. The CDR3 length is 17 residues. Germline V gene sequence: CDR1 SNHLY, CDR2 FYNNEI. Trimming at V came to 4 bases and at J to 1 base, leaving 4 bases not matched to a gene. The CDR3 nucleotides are TGTGCCAGCAGTGGGGTACTAGCGGGGGGGTCCTACAATGAGCAGTTCTTC. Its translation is CASSGVLAGGSYNEQFF.

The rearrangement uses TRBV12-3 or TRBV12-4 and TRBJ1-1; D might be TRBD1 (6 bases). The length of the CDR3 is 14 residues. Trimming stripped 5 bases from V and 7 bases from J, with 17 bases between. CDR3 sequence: CASSPVVGGDEAFF. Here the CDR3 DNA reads TGTGCCAGCAGTCCCGTTGTGGGGGGCGATGAAGCTTTCTTT.

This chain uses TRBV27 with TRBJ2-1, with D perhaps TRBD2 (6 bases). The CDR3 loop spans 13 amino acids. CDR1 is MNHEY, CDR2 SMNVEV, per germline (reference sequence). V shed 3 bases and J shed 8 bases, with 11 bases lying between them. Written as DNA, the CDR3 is TGTGCCAGCAGTTTCGGTACTAGCTATGAGCAGTTCTTC. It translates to CASSFGTSYEQFF.

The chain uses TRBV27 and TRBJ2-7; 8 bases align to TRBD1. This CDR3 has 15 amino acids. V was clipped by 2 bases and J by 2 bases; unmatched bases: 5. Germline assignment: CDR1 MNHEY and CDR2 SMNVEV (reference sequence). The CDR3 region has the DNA TGTGCCAGCAGTTTAGGGACAGGTCCTACCTACGAGCAGTACTTC. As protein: CASSLGTGPTYEQYF.

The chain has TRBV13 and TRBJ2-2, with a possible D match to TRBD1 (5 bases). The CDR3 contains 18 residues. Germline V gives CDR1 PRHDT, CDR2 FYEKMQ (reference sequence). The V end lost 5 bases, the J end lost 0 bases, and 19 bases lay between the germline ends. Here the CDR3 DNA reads TGTGCCAGCAGCCACCCCCATGAGACAGACGCGAACACCGGGGAGCTGTTTTTT. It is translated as CASSHPHETDANTGELFF.

The CDR3 here is CSASIGNSAYEQYF. CDR3 coding DNA: TGCAGTGCTAGCATAGGGAATTCCGCCTACGAGCAGTACTTC. This chain links TRBV20-1 with TRBJ2-7; D call uncertain. V was pared by 3 bases and J by 2 bases, with 14 bases between. The CDR3 runs 14 residues. Germline lookup yields CDR1 DFQATT and CDR2 SNEGSKA (reference sequence).

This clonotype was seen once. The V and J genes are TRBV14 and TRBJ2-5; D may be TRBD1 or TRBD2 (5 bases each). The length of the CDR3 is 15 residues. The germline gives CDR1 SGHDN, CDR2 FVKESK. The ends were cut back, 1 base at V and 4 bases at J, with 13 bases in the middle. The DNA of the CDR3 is TGTGCCAGCAGCCAAGCGGAGCATGGGGGAGAGACCCAGTACTTC. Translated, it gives CASSQAEHGGETQYF.

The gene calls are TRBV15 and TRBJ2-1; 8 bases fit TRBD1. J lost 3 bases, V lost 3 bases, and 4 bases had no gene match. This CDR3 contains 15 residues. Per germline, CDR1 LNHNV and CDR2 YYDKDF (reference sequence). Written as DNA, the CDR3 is TGTGCCACCAGCAGGGACAGGGAATACTACAATGAGCAGTTCTTC. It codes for CATSRDREYYNEQFF. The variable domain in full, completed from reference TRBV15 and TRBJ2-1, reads DAMVIQNPRYQVTQFGKPVTLSCSQTLNHNVMYWYQQKSSQAPKLLFHYYDKDFNNEADTPDNFQSRRPNTSFCFLDIRSPGLGDTAMYLCATSRDREYYNEQFFGPGTRLTVL.